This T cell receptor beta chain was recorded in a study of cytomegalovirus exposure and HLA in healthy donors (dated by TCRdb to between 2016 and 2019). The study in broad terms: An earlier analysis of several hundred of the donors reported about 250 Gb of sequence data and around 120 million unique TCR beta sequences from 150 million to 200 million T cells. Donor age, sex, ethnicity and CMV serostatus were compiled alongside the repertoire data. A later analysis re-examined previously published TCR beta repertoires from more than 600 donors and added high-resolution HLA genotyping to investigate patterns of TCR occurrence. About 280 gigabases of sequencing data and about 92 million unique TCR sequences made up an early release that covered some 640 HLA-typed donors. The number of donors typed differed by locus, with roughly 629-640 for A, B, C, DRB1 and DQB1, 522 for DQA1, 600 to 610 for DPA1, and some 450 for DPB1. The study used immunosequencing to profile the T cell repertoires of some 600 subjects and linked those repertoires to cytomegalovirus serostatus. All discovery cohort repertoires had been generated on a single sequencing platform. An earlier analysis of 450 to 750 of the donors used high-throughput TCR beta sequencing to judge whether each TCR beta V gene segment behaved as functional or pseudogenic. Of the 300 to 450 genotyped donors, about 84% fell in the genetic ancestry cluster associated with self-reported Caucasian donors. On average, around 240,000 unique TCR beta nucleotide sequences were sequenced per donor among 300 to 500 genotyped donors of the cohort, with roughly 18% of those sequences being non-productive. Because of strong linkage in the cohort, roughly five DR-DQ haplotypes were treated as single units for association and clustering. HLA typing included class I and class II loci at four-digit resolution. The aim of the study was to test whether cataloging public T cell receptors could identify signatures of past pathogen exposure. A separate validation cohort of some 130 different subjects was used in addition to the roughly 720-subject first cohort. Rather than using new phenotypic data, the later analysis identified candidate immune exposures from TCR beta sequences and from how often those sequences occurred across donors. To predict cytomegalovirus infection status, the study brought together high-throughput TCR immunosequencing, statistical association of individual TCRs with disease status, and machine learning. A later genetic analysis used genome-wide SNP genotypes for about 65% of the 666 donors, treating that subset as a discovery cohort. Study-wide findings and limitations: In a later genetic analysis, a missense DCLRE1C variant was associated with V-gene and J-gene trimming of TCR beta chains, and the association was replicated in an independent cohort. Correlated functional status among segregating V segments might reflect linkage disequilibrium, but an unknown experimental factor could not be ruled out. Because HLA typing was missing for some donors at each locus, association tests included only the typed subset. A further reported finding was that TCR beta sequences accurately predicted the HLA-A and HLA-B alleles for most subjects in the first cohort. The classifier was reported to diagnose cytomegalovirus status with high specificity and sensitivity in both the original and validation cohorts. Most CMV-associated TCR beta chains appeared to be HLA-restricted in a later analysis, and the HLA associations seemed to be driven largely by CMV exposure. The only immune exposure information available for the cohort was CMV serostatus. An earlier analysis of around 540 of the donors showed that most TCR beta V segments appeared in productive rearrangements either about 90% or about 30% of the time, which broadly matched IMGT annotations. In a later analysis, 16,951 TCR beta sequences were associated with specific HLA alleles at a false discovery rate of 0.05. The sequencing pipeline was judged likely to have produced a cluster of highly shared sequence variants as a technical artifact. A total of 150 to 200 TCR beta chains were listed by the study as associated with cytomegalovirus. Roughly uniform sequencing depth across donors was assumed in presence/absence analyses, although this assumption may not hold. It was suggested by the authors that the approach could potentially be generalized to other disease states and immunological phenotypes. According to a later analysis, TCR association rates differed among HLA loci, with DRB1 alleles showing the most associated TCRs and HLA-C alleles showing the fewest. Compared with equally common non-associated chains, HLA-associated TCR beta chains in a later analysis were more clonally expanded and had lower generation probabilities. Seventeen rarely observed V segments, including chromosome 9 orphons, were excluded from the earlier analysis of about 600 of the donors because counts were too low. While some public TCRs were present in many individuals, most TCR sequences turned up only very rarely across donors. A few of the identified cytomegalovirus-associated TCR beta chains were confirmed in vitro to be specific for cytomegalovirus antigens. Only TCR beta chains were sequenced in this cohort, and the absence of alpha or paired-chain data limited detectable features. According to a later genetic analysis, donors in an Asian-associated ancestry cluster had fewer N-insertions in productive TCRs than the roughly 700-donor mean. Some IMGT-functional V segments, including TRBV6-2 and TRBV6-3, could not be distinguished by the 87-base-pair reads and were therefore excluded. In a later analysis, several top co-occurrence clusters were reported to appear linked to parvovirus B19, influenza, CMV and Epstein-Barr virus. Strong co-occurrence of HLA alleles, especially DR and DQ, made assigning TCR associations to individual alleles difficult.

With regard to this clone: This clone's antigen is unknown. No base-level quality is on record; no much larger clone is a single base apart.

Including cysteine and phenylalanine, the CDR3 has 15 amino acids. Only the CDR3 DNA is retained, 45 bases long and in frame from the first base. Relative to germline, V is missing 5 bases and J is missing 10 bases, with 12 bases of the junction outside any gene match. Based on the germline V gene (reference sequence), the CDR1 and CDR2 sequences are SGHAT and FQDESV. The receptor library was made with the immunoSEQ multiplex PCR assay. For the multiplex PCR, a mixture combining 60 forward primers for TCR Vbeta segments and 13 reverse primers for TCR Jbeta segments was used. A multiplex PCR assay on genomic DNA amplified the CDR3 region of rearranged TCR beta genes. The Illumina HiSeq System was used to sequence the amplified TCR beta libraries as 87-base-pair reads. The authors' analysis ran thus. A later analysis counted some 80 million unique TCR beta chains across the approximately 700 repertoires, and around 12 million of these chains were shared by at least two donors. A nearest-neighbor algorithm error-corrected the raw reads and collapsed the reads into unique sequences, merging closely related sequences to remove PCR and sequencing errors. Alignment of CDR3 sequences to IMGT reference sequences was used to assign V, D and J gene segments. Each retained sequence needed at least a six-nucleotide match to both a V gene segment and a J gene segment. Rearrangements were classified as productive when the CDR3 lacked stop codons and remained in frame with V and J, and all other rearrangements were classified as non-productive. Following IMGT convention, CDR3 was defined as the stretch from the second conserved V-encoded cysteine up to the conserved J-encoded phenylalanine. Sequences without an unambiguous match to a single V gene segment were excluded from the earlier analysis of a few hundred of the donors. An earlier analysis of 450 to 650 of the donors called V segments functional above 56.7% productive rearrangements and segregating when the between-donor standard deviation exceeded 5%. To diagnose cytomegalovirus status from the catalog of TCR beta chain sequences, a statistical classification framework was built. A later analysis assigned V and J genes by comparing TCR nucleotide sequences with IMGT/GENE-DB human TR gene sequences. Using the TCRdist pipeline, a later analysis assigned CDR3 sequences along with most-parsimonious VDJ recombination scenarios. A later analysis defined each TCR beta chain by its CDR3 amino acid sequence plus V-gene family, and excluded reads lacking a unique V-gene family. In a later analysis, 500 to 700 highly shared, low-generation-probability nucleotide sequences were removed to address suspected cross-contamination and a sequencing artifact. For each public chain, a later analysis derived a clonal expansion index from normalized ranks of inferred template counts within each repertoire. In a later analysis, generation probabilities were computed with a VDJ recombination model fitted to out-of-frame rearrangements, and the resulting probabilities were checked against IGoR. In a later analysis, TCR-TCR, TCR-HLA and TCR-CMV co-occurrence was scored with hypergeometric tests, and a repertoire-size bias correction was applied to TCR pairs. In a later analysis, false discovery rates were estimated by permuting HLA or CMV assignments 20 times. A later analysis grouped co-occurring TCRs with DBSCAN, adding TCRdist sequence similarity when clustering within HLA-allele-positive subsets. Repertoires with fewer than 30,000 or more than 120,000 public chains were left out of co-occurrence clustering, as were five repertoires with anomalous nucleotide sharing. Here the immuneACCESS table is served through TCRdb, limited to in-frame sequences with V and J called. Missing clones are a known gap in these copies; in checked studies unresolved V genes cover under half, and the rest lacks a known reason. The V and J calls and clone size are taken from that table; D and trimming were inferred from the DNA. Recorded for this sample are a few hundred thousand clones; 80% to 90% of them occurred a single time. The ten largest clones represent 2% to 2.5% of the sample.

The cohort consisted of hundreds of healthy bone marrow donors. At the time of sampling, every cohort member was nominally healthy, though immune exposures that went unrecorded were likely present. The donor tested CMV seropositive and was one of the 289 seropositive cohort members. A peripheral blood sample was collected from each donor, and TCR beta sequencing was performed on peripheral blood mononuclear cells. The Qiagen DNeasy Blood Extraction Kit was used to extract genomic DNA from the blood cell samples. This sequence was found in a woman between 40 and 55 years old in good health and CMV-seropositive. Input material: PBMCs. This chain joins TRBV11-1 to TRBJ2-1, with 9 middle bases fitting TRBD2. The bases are TGTGCCAGCAGCCCCCAGGGCGGGAGGGCCCGGGAGCAGTTCTTC. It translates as CASSPQGGRAREQFF.